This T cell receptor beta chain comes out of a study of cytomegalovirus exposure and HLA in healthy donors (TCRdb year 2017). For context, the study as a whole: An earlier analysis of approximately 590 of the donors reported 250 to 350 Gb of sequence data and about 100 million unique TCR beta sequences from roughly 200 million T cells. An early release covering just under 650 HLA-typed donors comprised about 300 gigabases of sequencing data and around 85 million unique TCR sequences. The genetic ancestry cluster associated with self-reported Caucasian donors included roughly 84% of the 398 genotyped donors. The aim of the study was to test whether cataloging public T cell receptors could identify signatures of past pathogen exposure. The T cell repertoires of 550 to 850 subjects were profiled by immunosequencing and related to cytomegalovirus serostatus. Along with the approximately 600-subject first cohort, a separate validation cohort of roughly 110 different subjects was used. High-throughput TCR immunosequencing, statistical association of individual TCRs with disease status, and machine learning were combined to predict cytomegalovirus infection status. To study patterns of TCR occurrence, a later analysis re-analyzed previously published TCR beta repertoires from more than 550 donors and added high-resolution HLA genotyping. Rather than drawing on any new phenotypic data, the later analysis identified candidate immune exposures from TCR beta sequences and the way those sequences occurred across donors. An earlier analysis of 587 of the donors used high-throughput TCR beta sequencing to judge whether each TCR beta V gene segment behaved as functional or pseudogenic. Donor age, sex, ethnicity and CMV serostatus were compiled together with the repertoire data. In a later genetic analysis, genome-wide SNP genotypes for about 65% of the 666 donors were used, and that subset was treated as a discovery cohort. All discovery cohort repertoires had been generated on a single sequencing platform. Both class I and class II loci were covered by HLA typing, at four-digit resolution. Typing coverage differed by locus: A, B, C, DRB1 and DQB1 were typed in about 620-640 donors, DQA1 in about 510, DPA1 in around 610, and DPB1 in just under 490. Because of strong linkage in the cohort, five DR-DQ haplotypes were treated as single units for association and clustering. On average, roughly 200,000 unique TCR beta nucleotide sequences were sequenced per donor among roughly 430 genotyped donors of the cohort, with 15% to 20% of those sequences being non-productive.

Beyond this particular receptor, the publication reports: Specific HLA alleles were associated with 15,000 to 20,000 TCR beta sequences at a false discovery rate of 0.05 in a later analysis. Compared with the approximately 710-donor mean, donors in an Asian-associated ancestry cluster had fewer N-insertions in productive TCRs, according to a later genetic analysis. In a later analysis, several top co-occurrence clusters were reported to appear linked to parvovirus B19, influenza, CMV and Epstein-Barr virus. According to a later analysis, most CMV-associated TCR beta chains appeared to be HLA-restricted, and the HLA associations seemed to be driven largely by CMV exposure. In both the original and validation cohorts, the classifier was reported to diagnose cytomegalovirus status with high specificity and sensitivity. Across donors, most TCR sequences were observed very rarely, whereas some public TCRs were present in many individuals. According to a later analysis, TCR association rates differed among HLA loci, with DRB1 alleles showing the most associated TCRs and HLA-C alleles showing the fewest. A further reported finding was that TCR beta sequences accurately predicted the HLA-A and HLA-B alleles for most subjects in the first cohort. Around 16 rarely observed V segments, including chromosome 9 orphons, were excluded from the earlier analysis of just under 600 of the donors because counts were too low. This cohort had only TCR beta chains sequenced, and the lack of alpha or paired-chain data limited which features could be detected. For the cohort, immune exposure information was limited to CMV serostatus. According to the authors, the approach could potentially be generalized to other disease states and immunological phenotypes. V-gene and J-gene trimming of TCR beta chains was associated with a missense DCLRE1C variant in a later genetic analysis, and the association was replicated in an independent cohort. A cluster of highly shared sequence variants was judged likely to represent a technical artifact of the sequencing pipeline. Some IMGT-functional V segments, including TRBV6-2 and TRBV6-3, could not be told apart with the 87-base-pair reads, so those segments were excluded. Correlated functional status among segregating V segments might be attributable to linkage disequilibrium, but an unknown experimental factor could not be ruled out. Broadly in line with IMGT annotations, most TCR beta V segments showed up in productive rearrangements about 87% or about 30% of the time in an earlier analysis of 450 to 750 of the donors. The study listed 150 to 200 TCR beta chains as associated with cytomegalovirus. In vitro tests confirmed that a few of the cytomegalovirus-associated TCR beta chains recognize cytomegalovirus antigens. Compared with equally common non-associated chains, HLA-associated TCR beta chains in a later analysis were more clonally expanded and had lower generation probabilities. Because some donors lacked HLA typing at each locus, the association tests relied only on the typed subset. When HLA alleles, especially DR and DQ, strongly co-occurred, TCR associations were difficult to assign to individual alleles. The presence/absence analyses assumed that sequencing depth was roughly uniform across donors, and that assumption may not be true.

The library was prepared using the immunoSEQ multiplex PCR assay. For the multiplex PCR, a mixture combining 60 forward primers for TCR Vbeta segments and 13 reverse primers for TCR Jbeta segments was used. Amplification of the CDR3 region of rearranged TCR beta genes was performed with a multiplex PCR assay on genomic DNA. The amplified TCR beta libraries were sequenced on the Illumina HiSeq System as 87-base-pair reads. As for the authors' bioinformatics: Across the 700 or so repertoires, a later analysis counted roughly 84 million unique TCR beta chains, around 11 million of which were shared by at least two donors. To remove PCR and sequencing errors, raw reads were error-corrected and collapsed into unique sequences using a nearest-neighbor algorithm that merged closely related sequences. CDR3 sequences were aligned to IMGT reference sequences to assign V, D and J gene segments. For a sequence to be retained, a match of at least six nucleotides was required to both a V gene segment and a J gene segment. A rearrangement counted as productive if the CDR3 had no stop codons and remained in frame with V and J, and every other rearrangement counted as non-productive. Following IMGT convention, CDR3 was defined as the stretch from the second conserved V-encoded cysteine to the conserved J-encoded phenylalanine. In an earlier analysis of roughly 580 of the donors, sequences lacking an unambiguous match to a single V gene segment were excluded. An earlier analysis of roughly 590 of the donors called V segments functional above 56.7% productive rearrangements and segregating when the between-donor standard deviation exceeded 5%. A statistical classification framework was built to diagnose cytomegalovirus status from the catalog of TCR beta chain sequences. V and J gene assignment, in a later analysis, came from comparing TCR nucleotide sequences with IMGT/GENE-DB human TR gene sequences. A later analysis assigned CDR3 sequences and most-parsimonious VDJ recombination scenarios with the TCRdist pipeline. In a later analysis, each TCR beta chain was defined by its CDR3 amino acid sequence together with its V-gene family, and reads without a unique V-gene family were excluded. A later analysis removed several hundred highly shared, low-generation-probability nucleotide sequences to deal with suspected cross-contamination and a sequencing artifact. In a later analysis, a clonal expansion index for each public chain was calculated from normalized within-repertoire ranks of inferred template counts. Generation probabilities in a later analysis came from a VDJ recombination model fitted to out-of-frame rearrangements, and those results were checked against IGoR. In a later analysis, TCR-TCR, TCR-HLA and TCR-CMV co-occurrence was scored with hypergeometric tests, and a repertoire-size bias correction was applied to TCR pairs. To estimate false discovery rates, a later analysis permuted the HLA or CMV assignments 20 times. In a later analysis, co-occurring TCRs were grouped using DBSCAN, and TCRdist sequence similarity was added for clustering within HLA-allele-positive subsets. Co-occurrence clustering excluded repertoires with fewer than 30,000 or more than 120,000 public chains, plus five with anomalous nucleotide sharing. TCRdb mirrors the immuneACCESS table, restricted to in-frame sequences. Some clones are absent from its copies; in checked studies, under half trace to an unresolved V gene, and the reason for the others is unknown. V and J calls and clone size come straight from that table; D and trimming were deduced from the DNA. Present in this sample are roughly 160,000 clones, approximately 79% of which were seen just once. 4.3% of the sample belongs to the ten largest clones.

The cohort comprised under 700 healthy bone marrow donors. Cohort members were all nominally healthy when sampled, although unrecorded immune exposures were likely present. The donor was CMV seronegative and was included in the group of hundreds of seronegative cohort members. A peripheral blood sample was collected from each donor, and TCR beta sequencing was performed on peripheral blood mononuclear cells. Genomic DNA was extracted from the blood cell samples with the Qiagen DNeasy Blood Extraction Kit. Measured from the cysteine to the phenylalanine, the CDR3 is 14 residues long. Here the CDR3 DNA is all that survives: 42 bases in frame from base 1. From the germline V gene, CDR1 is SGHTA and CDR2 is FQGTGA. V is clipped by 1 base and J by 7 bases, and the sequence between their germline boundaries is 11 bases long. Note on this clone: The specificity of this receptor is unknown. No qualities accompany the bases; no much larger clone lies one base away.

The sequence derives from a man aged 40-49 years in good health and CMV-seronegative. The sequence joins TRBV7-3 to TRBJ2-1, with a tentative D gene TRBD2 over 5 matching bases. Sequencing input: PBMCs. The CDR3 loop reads CASSLSGGWNEQFF. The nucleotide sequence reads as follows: TGTGCCAGCAGCTTAAGTGGAGGATGGAATGAGCAGTTCTTC. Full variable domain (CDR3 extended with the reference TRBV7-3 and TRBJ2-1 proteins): GAGVSQTPSNKVTEKGKYVELRCDPISGHTALYWYRQSLGQGPEFLIYFQGTGAADDSGLPNDRFFAVRPEGSVSTLKIQRTERGDSAVYLCASSLSGGWNEQFFGPGTRLTVL.